This passage covers 19 T cell receptor beta chains from one sample sequenced in a study of T cell responses to AZD1222 COVID-19 vaccine. Using immunoSEQ multiplex PCR, the repertoire was profiled, and TCRdb retains in-frame clones only, with some absent. The sample contains about 56,000 clones, roughly 88% of which appear only once. The specimen was peripheral blood, collected on day 0 of AZD1222 vaccination. All receptors derive from an adult in good health.

The V and J genes are TRBV19 and TRBJ1-2, with 7 bases fitting TRBD1. The V segment lost 3 bases and the J segment 4 bases; nucleotides outside the gene matches: 8. The CDR3 consists of 15 residues. CDR1 is LNHDA and CDR2 is SQIVND in the germline V gene (reference sequence). The CDR3 reads CASSIRGAGGYGYTF. CDR3 nucleotide sequence: TGTGCCAGTAGTATTAGAGGCGCAGGGGGCTATGGCTACACCTTC.

The chain links TRBV6-4 to TRBJ2-3; D remains unclear. Germline lookup yields CDR1 MRHNA and CDR2 SNTAGT. V lost 0 bases, J lost 5 bases, and 9 bases lay in between. The CDR3 consists of 14 residues. CDR3 sequence: CASSDSDAIDTQYF. The DNA for the CDR3 is TGTGCCAGCAGTGACTCGGACGCCATAGATACGCAGTATTTT.

V gene TRBV7-3 combines with J gene TRBJ2-3, with TRBD2 as a possible D gene (5 bases). Germline values: CDR1 SGHTA, CDR2 FQGTGA. This CDR3 has 14 amino acids. The germline V and J ends were trimmed by 0 bases and 1 base, with 5 bases remaining between them. The CDR3 is CASSLTGGTDTQYF. The CDR3 DNA reads as TGTGCCAGCAGCTTAACCGGGGGCACAGATACGCAGTATTTT.

This chain connects TRBV12-3 or TRBV12-4 to TRBJ1-3, with D perhaps TRBD1 (6 bases). V was cut by 6 bases and J by 4 bases, with 10 bases left in between. CDR3 length: 13 residues. CDR3 bases: TGTGCCAGCAGCCGACAGGAGGGAAACACCATATATTTT. Translating gives CASSRQEGNTIYF.

This rearrangement joins TRBV18 to TRBJ1-2; possibly TRBD1 for D (5 bases). CDR1 is KGHSH, CDR2 LQKENI, per germline. This CDR3 has 14 amino acids. V was shortened by 1 base and J by 8 bases, with 14 bases between the two germline ends. The CDR3 nucleotides are TGTGCCAGCTCACCACGTGACGGGGGGACCGGCTACACCTTC. The encoded protein is CASSPRDGGTGYTF.

This chain uses TRBV29-1 with TRBJ1-1; D remains ambiguous. Germline V gives CDR1 SQVTM, CDR2 ANQGSEA. The V and J ends lost 6 bases and 2 bases respectively, with 16 bases between them. The CDR3 extends over 14 amino acids. The CDR3 region has the DNA TGCAGCGTCAGTAGCGGGCACAAAAACACTGAAGCTTTCTTT. It yields the protein CSVSSGHKNTEAFF.

The chain carries TRBV11-3 and TRBJ2-7, with D maybe TRBD2 (5 bases). The CDR3 is 15 residues long. CDR1 is SGHNT, CDR2 YENEEA, per germline. Trimming left V 2 bases short and J 0 bases short, with 11 bases between. The CDR3 loop is CASSLISGSSYEQYF. The CDR3 nucleotides read TGTGCCAGCAGCTTAATATCGGGGAGCTCCTACGAGCAGTACTTC.

A word on this clone: One junction end does not reproduce the germline sequence, and a read error may be involved. The chain's CDR3 is CASRLGTTNTGELFF. The DNA for the CDR3 is TGCGCCAGCAGGTTGGGGACGACGAACACCGGGGAGCTGTTTTTT. The chain couples TRBV5-1 to TRBJ2-2; possibly TRBD1 or TRBD2 for D (5 bases each). The CDR3 consists of 15 residues. CDR1 and CDR2 from the germline V gene are SGHRS and YFSETQ.

This chain joins TRBV9 and TRBJ2-7; D may be TRBD1 or TRBD2 (5 bases each). Germline CDR1 SGDLS, CDR2 YYNGEE. V lost 3 bases and J lost 0, with 10 bases in between. This CDR3 has 14 amino acids. The CDR3 reads CASSARDASYEQYF. The CDR3, as DNA: TGTGCCAGCAGCGCCCGGGACGCCTCCTACGAGCAGTACTTC.

The chain couples TRBV30 to TRBJ2-1; D gene ambiguous. Germline V lookup: CDR1 GTSNPN, CDR2 SVGIG (reference sequence). This CDR3 is built from 13 residues. V was pared by 2 bases and J by 8 bases, with 13 bases between. The chain's CDR3 is CAWSRNQVDEQFF. CDR3 DNA: TGTGCCTGGAGTAGGAACCAGGTAGATGAGCAGTTCTTC.

The sample holds one count of this clone. V is TRBV6-6 and J is TRBJ1-2; D might be TRBD1 (5 bases). Trimming cost V 0 bases and J 4 bases, with 12 bases left between them. The germline gives CDR1 MNHNY, CDR2 SVGAGI (reference sequence). This CDR3 contains 15 residues. The CDR3 DNA reads as TGTGCCAGCAGTTACTCCGGGGCGGACGCCTATGGCTACACCTTC. This encodes CASSYSGADAYGYTF.

The rearrangement joins TRBV7-2 to TRBJ2-3; D remains unclear. Trimming pared 1 base from V and 4 bases from J, leaving 6 bases between. The germline V gene has CDR1 SGHTA and CDR2 FQGNSA. This CDR3 region has 13 residues. CDR3 in amino acids: CASSLGRADTQYF. CDR3 DNA: TGTGCCAGCAGCTTAGGTAGGGCAGATACGCAGTATTTT.

CDR3 DNA sequence: TGTGCCAGCCTCAACAGGTCTAACTATGGCTACACCTTC. This codes for CASLNRSNYGYTF. The gene calls are TRBV19 and TRBJ1-2; weak D call: TRBD1 (5 bases). The germline CDR1 and CDR2 sequences are LNHDA and SQIVND (reference sequence). V lost 9 bases and J 0 bases, leaving 11 bases between the germline ends. The CDR3 length is 13 residues.

Here the CDR3 reads CASSPPGQYYEQYF. Written as DNA, the CDR3 is TGCGCCAGCAGCCCACCGGGACAGTACTACGAGCAGTACTTC. V and J are TRBV5-1 and TRBJ2-7, with 7 bases that match TRBD1. Unmatched junction bases numbered 7, after V lost 4 bases and J lost 3 bases. CDR3 size: 14 residues. Germline CDR1 and CDR2: SGHRS and YFSETQ.

This clone occurred once. V is TRBV4-1 and J is TRBJ1-2; 8 positions match TRBD1. The CDR3 is 14 amino acids. V lost 4 bases and J lost 7; bases outside the gene matches: 8. Germline V gene lookup returns CDR1 MGHRA and CDR2 YSYEKL. This chain's CDR3 is CASSPTGVRRGYTF. The CDR3, as DNA: TGCGCCAGCAGCCCGACAGGGGTCCGACGTGGCTACACCTTC.

This clone was seen more than once but under ten times. The V gene is TRBV5-1, the J gene TRBJ2-6; D not certain. The CDR3 is 13 amino acids. Per germline, CDR1 SGHRS and CDR2 YFSETQ. Trimming cost V 4 bases and J 9 bases, with 11 bases left between them. As DNA, the CDR3 is TGCGCCAGCAGCCCCCTGGATCTCAACGTCCTGACTTTC. It translates to CASSPLDLNVLTF.

The J gene is TRBJ2-5, the V gene TRBV19, with TRBD2 identical over 14 bases. Losses at the gene ends were 5 bases for V and 4 bases for J; bases not matched to a gene: 6. The CDR3 covers 16 residues. The germline CDR1 and CDR2 sequences are LNHDA and SQIVND (reference sequence). CDR3 residues: CASSGTSGSVPETQYF. In DNA form, the CDR3 reads TGTGCCAGTAGTGGGACTAGCGGGAGCGTCCCAGAGACCCAGTACTTC.

V is TRBV5-4 and J is TRBJ1-2; D remains ambiguous. Between the trimmed V and J ends, which lost 0 bases and 8 bases, there was a span of 8 bases. Looked up from germline, CDR1 is SGHNT and CDR2 is YYREEE (reference sequence). CDR3 size: 12 residues. In nucleotides, the CDR3 is TGTGCCAGCAGCTTGGCCATTAGGGGCTACACCTTC. As protein: CASSLAIRGYTF.

The chain couples TRBV11-2 to TRBJ2-7, with 7 bases lining up with TRBD1. V was clipped by 2 bases and J by 3 bases; unmatched bases: 7. The CDR3 contains 15 residues. From germline, CDR1 is SGHAT and CDR2 FQNNGV. The CDR3 protein is CASSLMGTVVYEQYF. Here the CDR3 DNA reads TGTGCCAGCAGCTTAATGGGGACAGTGGTCTACGAGCAGTACTTC.